This TCR beta chain was recorded in a study of CD8 T cells in ankylosing spondylitis. Study outcomes and limitations: Characteristic of ankylosing spondylitis blood, it appeared, was a TCR beta motif comprising several highly homologous variants.

Comment on this clonotype: Its antigen is not known.

The ends lost 6 bases at V and 3 bases at J; junction bases unmatched: 8. Germline V CDR1 and CDR2: MNHNS, SASEGT. The CDR3 contains 15 residues. From the 5' RACE reads, TCRdb called clonotypes with MiXCR, one entry per CDR3 protein. The table shows more than 600,000 distinct CDR3 sequences, with 15% to 20% occurring only once. The sample was blood, either unsorted or a sorted T cell fraction (not recorded which). The V and J genes are TRBV6-1 and TRBJ2-1; 7 bases line up with TRBD1. This clonotype was sampled from a male donor with ankylosing spondylitis. CDR3 amino acids: CASRRDSLNYNEQFF. The CDR3 DNA is TGTGCCAGCAGAAGGGACAGCCTAAACTACAATGAGCAGTTCTTC.